Below are 12 T cell receptor beta chains sequenced from a single sample in a study of cytomegalovirus exposure and HLA in healthy donors. Sequenced by immunoSEQ multiplex PCR; TCRdb stores in-frame clones only, minus some. This table has about 130,000 clones, roughly nine tenths appearing once. Input material: PBMCs. All receptors come from a woman under 30 in good health and CMV-seronegative.

A word on this clone: The conserved final phenylalanine or tryptophan is absent from the CDR3, which likely points to a read error. No DNA is shown, since the ends of the CDR3 on it are uncertain; the CDR3 is the one TCRdb lists. This rearrangement joins TRBV7-2 to TRBJ1-1; whether TRBD1, the table's D call, matches the DNA was not checked. Both ends counted, the CDR3 spans 15 residues. CDR1 is SGHTA and CDR2 is FQGNSA in the germline V gene. The CDR3 reads CASSSYTGAVSPANV.

The chain links TRBV7-3 to TRBJ2-3; tentative D call: TRBD1 (5 bases). CDR1 SGHTA and CDR2 FQGTGA come from the germline V gene. Deletions cut 1 base from V and 1 base from J, with 12 bases between. This CDR3 has 16 amino acids. CDR3 protein: CASSLIPQGGTDTQYF. The CDR3 bases are TGTGCCAGCAGCTTAATACCCCAAGGGGGCACAGATACGCAGTATTTT.

The chain links TRBV6-1 to TRBJ2-1; a possible D gene is TRBD2 (5 bases). The CDR3 runs to 14 residues. The germline CDR1 and CDR2 sequences are MNHNS and SASEGT. The V and J ends lost 5 bases and 8 bases respectively, with 16 bases between them. The CDR3 coding sequence is TGTGCCAGCAGTCCCCGGGGTAATATAGATGAGCAGTTCTTC. Its translation is CASSPRGNIDEQFF.

This clone has only a few counts. The chain has TRBV2 and TRBJ1-1; weak D call: TRBD1 (5 bases). The CDR3 is 11 amino acids. V dropped 6 bases and J dropped 5 bases, with 7 bases sitting between them. Germline assignment: CDR1 SNHLY and CDR2 FYNNEI. CDR3 amino acids: CASRGGTEAFF. In nucleotides, the CDR3 is TGTGCCAGCAGGGGGGGGACTGAAGCTTTCTTT. Looking up the rest from reference TRBV2 and TRBJ1-1 gives the full variable domain: EPEVTQTPSHQVTQMGQEVILRCVPISNHLYFYWYRQILGQKVEFLVSFYNNEISEKSEIFDDQFSVERPDGSNFTLKIRSTKLEDSAMYFCASRGGTEAFFGQGTRLTVV.

A single count supports this clone. The genes are TRBV9 and TRBJ1-2; tentative D call: TRBD1 (6 bases). The CDR3 has 17 amino acids. Between the trimmed V and J ends, which lost 0 bases and 0 bases, there was a span of 15 bases. Germline assignment: CDR1 SGDLS and CDR2 YYNGEE. The CDR3 sequence: CASSVATEGHTNYGYTF. The CDR3 nucleotides read TGTGCCAGCAGCGTAGCTACCGAGGGACACACTAACTATGGCTACACCTTC.

The rearrangement joins TRBV10-1 to TRBJ2-2; TRBD1 might be the D (5 bases). Between the trimmed V and J ends, which lost 4 bases and 0 bases, there was a span of 12 bases. The CDR3 runs to 16 residues. Per the germline V gene, CDR1 is WNHNN and CDR2 is SYGVQD (reference sequence). CDR3 DNA: TGCGCCAGCAGTGCCGCTGGGGCCCCGAACACCGGGGAGCTGTTTTTT. It is translated as CASSAAGAPNTGELFF.

J is TRBJ1-3 and V is TRBV5-4; 10 bases line up with TRBD1. Germline assignment: CDR1 SGHNT and CDR2 YYREEE (reference sequence). The V gene end was trimmed by 4 bases and the J gene end by 3 bases; junction bases not matched to a gene: 13. This CDR3 is built from 18 residues. CDR3 loop: CASSPRMGQGSGGNTIYF. In nucleotides, the CDR3 is TGTGCCAGCAGCCCAAGAATGGGACAGGGGAGTGGTGGAAACACCATATATTTT.

A single count supports this clone. This sequence joins TRBV13 and TRBJ2-3, with D unresolved. Trimming pared 1 base from V and 8 bases from J, leaving 10 bases between. Germline V CDR1 and CDR2: PRHDT, FYEKMQ (reference sequence). The CDR3 is made up of 13 amino acids. Here the CDR3 DNA reads TGTGCCAGCAGCTTAGCCGCGGTGGGTACGCAGTATTTT. Its protein is CASSLAAVGTQYF.

This chain joins TRBV7-2 and TRBJ1-6; D gene uncertain. Trimming left V 7 bases short and J 9 bases short, with 10 bases between. This CDR3 is built from 12 residues. CDR1 is SGHTA and CDR2 is FQGNSA in the germline V gene. The DNA for the CDR3 is TGTGCCAGCAACACAATGCCTTCACCCCTCCACTTT. Amino acid sequence: CASNTMPSPLHF.

The V and J genes are TRBV9 and TRBJ1-4; D not resolved. V lost 1 base and J lost 8, with 15 bases in between. Germline V gives CDR1 SGDLS, CDR2 YYNGEE. This CDR3 is built from 15 residues. The CDR3 DNA reads TGTGCCAGCAGCGTAACGATGGGCAGCACCGAAAAACTGTTTTTT. It is translated as CASSVTMGSTEKLFF.

The gene calls are TRBV7-9 and TRBJ1-2, with D perhaps matching TRBD1 (6 bases). The CDR3 sequence is 15 residues long. Trimming shortened V by 5 bases and J by 6 bases, and 19 bases separated the two germline ends. Germline V gene data show CDR1 as SEHNR and CDR2 as FQNEAQ (reference sequence). CDR3 amino acids: CASSTETTGLNGYTF. Here the CDR3 DNA reads TGTGCCAGCAGCACAGAGACGACAGGTCTTAATGGCTACACCTTC.

The V and J genes are TRBV2 and TRBJ2-7; TRBD2 matches 13 bases. The ends lost 6 bases at V and 2 bases at J; junction bases unmatched: 1. This CDR3 contains 14 residues. CDR1 SNHLY and CDR2 FYNNEI come from the germline V gene. The CDR3 nucleotides are TGTGCCAGCAGAGGACTAGCGGGGGCCTACGAGCAGTACTTC. It specifies CASRGLAGAYEQYF.